The rows below give T cell receptor beta chains drawn from one sample of a study of CD8+CD57+ T cells in acquired aplastic anemia. In TCRdb, the reads were re-called with MiXCR into one record per CDR3 protein. The profile shows about 200,000 distinct CDR3 sequences, 34% of them singletons. Sample: sorted CD4+, CD8+, or CD8+CD57+ T cells (not recorded which) from PBMCs. The receptors were gathered from a human donor in good health, serving as a control. Both conserved end residues are part of each CDR3. The D gene is left open where the match is weak. Clone sizes are given selectively: once, few, many, or a class where the clone is expanded.

j_call | d_call | v_call | clone_size | cdr3_aa | cdr3_nt
TRBJ1-6 | . | TRBV5-1 | many | CASSLDPRVGSPLHF | TGCGCCAGCAGCTTGGACCCCAGGGTCGGGTCACCCCTCCACTTT
TRBJ2-3 | . | TRBV20-1 | . | CSASTGIVTDTQYF | TGCAGTGCTAGCACAGGGATTGTCACAGATACGCAGTATTTT
TRBJ2-3 | TRBD2 | TRBV19 | many | CASSLTSGSGDTQYF | TGTGCCAGTAGTCTGACTAGCGGGAGTGGGGATACGCAGTATTTT
TRBJ1-4 | . | TRBV10-3 | . | CAISDYEGATNEKLFF | TGTGCCATCAGTGACTACGAGGGGGCAACTAATGAAAAACTGTTTTTT
TRBJ1-4 | . | TRBV11-1 | few | CASSLGVWGQNEKLFF | TGTGCCAGCAGCTTAGGCGTCTGGGGCCAAAATGAAAAACTGTTTTTT
TRBJ1-5 | TRBD1 | TRBV5-1 | . | CASSWGQGRQPQHF | TGCGCCAGCAGCTGGGGACAGGGCAGGCAGCCCCAGCATTTT
TRBJ1-1 | . | TRBV6-1 | many | CASSHGIMNTEAFF | TGTGCCAGCAGTCACGGGATAATGAACACTGAAGCTTTCTTT
TRBJ2-3 | TRBD1 | TRBV7-1 | . | CASSSYPRDRGQTDTQYF | TGTGCCAGCAGCTCATACCCCCGGGACAGGGGGCAGACAGATACGCAGTATTTT
TRBJ1-2 | TRBD1 | TRBV10-3 | many | CAIRSGQIDGYTF | TGTGCCATCAGATCGGGACAGATTGATGGCTACACCTTC
TRBJ2-3 | . | TRBV5-5 | many | CASSLSFLTDTQYF | TGTGCCAGCAGCCTAAGCTTCCTCACAGATACGCAGTATTTT
TRBJ1-2 | . | TRBV4-1 | few | CASSQVPGSYGYTF | TGCGCCAGCAGCCAAGTCCCGGGCAGCTATGGCTACACCTTC
TRBJ1-6 | . | TRBV11-3 | . | CASSYRGSYNSPLHF | TGTGCCAGCAGTTACCGAGGGTCCTATAATTCACCCCTCCACTTT
TRBJ2-3 | . | TRBV25-1 | . | CASRPRGDTQYF | TGTGCCAGCAGGCCACGGGGGGATACGCAGTATTTT
TRBJ2-7 | TRBD2 | TRBV4-1 | . | CAHGTSSQGYEQYF | TGCGCCCACGGGACTAGCAGCCAGGGGTACGAGCAGTACTTC
TRBJ2-7 | TRBD2 | TRBV28 | . | CASSLYSHGLAGGVHF | TGTGCCAGCAGTTTATATAGCCATGGACTAGCGGGCGGGGTGCACTTC
TRBJ1-1 | . | TRBV7-9 | . | CASSLEEGMNTEAFF | TGTGCCAGCAGCTTAGAAGAGGGGATGAACACTGAAGCTTTCTTT
TRBJ1-4 | . | TRBV5-5 | . | CASSLAGGGVGEKLFF | TGTGCCAGCAGCTTGGCCGGCGGGGGCGTAGGTGAAAAACTGTTTTTT
TRBJ1-1 | . | TRBV19 | many | CATGRGGVTEAFF | TGTGCCACCGGACGGGGTGGTGTCACTGAAGCTTTCTTT
TRBJ2-1 | . | TRBV11-2 | many | CASSQVAVYNEQFF | TGTGCCAGCAGCCAGGTGGCTGTCTACAATGAGCAGTTCTTC
TRBJ1-1 | . | TRBV27 | . | CASSGNGRRNTEAFF | TGTGCCAGCAGCGGAAACGGACGACGGAACACTGAAGCTTTCTTT
TRBJ1-4 | . | TRBV7-2 | many | CASSKTNEKLFF | TGTGCCAGCAGCAAAACCAATGAAAAACTGTTTTTT
TRBJ2-3 | TRBD2 | TRBV10-3 | . | CAISESWTSGSDTQYF | TGTGCCATCAGTGAGTCCTGGACTAGCGGGAGTGATACGCAGTATTTT
TRBJ1-3 | . | TRBV5-4 | . | CASSLSGGNTIYF | TGTGCCAGCAGCTTGTCGGGAGGAAACACCATATATTTT
TRBJ1-1 | . | TRBV6-5 | many | CASSYGVGAFF | TGTGCCAGCAGTTACGGGGTAGGGGCTTTCTTT
TRBJ1-2 | TRBD1 | TRBV5-5 | many | CASSLRGGQGAYGYTF | TGTGCCAGCAGCTTGAGGGGCGGTCAGGGGGCCTATGGCTACACCTTC
TRBJ2-7 | . | TRBV19 | . | CASSDWTGIRGPYEQYF | TGTGCCAGTAGTGACTGGACCGGGATCCGGGGGCCCTACGAGCAGTACTTC
TRBJ1-1 | . | TRBV20-1 | many | CSALSAAVMNTEAFF | TGCAGTGCTCTCAGTGCGGCAGTCATGAACACTGAAGCTTTCTTT
TRBJ2-7 | TRBD2 | TRBV19 | . | CASSRTSGRDYEQYF | TGTGCCAGTAGCCGGACTAGCGGGAGGGACTACGAGCAGTACTTC